This TCR beta chain emerged from a study of molecular identifiers for immune sequencing clone quantification. Notes on the study in general: Whereas naive cells kept under 1% of molecules in clones above 20 RNA copies, such clones held over 98% in effectors. With a barcode shared among identical TCR molecules, highly expanded clone sizes could be underestimated.

Sorting was used to obtain naive CD8 T cells (CD8+CD4-CCR7+CD45RA+). The CDR3 has 15 residues. The V gene lost 4 bases and the J gene lost 0 bases, with 10 bases spanning the gap. The germline V gene encodes CDR1 SEHNR and CDR2 FQNEAQ (reference sequence). Library preparation followed earlier protocols using designated TCR primers. A single record per CDR3 protein comes from TCRdb applying MiXCR to the PCR reads. The sample comprises 97,000 or so distinct CDR3 sequences, approximately 25% of which are singletons, and roughly 1% rests with the top ten. This clonotype has only a few counts. Its antigen is as yet unknown.

This clonotype was sampled from a human donor in good health. Some libraries in this study had Jurkat cell RNA spiked in. J is TRBJ2-1 and V is TRBV7-9; D might be TRBD2 (5 bases). The sequencing input was naive CD8+ T cells from blood, with Jurkat cell RNA spiked in. Subset: FACS-sorted CD8+CD4-CCR7+CD45RA+ naive T cells. CDR3 bases: TGTGCCAGCAGCTCCGGGATTAGCTCCTACAATGAGCAGTTCTTC. This sequence encodes CASSSGISSYNEQFF.